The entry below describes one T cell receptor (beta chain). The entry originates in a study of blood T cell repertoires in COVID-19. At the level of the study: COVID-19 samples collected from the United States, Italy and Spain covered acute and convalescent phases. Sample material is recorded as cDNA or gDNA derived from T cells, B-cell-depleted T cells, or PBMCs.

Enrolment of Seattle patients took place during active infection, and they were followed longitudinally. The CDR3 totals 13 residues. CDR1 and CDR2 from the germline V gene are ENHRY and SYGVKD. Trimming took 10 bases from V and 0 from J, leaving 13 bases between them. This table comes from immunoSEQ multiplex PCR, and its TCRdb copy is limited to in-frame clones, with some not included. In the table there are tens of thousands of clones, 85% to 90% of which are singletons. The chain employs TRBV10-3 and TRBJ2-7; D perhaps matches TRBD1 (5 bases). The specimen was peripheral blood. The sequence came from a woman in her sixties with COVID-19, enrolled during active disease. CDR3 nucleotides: TGTGCCACCCACCGGACACCCTCCTACGAGCAGTACTTC. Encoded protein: CATHRTPSYEQYF.